This TCR beta chain is drawn from a study of T cells expressing NK-cell markers (dated by TCRdb to about 2020). Study-wide context: Roughly 8 donors provided sorted CD3+CD56+NKG2C+, CD3+CD56+NKG2C- and CD3+CD56-NKG2C+ T-cell subsets, whose TCR beta-chain repertoires were profiled. Among the eight sequenced donors, seven were HCMV-seropositive and one was HCMV-seronegative. Illumina HiSeq 2000/2500, MiSeq or NextSeq was used to sequence libraries as 2 x 150 bp reads. The eight sequenced donors were randomly selected healthy volunteers, three men and five women.

Overall results and qualifications from the work: Whether the expanded NKG2C-expressing T cell clones were specific for HCMV antigens remained unclear. In roughly 6 donors, the dominant CD3+CD56+NKG2C+ clonotypes ranked among the top 10 CD8+ clonotypes, making up roughly 1.0-7.0% of CD8+ T cells. Those dominant clonotypes were again the most abundant among CD3+CD56-NKG2C+ cells in a few donors, at about 25-60.1%.

HCMV-specific IgG was detected in serum with a commercial ELISA kit to determine HCMV serostatus. Peripheral blood mononuclear cells were isolated from blood by Ficoll density gradient centrifugation. From the cysteine up to the phenylalanine, the CDR3 has a length of 12 residues. No DNA has been recorded. In the germline V gene, CDR1 corresponds to SGHTA and CDR2 to FQGTGA. Points on this clonotype: This receptor's antigen is unknown.

Instrument used: Illumina HiSeq 2000. The TCR beta cDNA libraries were made using 5'RACE template switching, a step that added both a universal primer site and unique molecular identifiers. Priming for cDNA synthesis came from the TCR beta constant segment, and two successive PCR amplification steps followed. As for the authors' bioinformatics: Reads were demultiplexed and grouped by UMI with MIGEC, and clonotypes were assembled and quantified with MiTCR. To exclude erroneous sequences, only TCR cDNA sequences supported by at least two reads were retained. The tcR package was used for downstream repertoire analysis, and clonotypes were matched across fractions by CDR3 nucleotide sequence plus V segment. VDJmatch was used to annotate antigen specificity against VDJdb, with one amino acid substitution in CDR3 permitted. After the reads were reprocessed by TCRdb, one entry was made per CDR3 protein sequence, with no DNA. None of the V and J calls come from the authors' own analysis; TCRdb made them. The table for this sample shows 500,000 to 600,000 distinct CDR3 sequences. In total, the top ten clones hold roughly 3.4% of the sample.

The chain is assembled from TRBV7-3 and TRBJ2-1; TCRdb proposes TRBD1, but this gene call is untestable without DNA. The TCR was taken from a man younger than 30 in good health. Donor details come from another sample of the same person, matched by shared clones. Source material: blood T cells: a sorted CD56 or NKG2C T cell subset, CD4+ or CD8+ T cells, or bulk PBMC T cells (not recorded which). The CDR3 reads CASSFRGGLQFF.